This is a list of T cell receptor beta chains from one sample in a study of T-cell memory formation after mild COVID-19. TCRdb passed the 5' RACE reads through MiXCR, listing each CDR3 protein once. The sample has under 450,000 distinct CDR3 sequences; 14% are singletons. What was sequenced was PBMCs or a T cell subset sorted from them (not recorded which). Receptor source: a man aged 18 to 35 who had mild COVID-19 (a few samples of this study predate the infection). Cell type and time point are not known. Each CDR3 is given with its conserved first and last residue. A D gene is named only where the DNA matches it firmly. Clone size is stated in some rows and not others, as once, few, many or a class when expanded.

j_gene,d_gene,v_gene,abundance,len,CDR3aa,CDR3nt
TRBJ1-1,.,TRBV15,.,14,CATNPPGGATEAFF,TGTGCCACCAACCCTCCGGGAGGGGCCACTGAAGCTTTCTTT
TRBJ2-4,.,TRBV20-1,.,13,CSARVVTDGIQYF,TGCAGTGCTAGAGTCGTAACCGACGGCATTCAGTACTTC
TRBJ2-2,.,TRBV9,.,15,CASSVAWSNTGELFF,TGTGCCAGCAGCGTAGCTTGGTCGAACACCGGGGAGCTGTTTTTT
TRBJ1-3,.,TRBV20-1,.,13,CSAPDNSGNTIYF,TGCAGTGCGCCGGACAATTCTGGAAACACCATATATTTT
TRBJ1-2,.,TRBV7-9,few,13,CASSLGPGLGYTF,TGTGCCAGCAGCTTAGGCCCAGGGCTTGGCTACACCTTC
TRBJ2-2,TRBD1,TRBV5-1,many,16,CASSLRGQGNTGELFF,TGCGCCAGCAGCTTGAGGGGACAGGGAAACACCGGGGAGCTGTTTTTT
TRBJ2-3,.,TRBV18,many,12,CASSPPGDTQYF,TGCGCCAGCAGCCCTCCGGGGGATACGCAGTATTTT
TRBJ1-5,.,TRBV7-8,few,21,CASSYPSGVEGGDYSNQPQHF,TGTGCCAGCAGCTACCCCAGCGGGGTTGAGGGAGGGGATTATAGCAATCAGCCCCAGCATTTT
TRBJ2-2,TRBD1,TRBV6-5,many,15,CASRPETGLPGELFF,TGTGCCAGCCGTCCCGAGACAGGGCTTCCCGGGGAGCTGTTTTTT
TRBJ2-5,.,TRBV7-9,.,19,CASSLAGTAGAGFWETQYF,TGTGCCAGCAGCTTAGCCGGGACAGCGGGGGCTGGATTCTGGGAGACCCAGTACTTC
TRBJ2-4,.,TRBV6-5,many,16,CASSYSSDSSKNIQYF,TGTGCCAGCAGTTACTCTTCGGACTCTTCCAAAAACATTCAGTACTTC
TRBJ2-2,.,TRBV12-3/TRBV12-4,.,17,CASSWGGQGVNTGELFF,TGTGCCAGCTCTTGGGGGGGGCAAGGTGTTAACACCGGGGAGCTGTTTTTT
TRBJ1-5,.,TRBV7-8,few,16,CASSLAPKGKSQPQHF,TGTGCCAGCAGCTTAGCGCCTAAAGGGAAGAGTCAGCCCCAGCATTTT
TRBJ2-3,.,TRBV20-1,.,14,CSTIRQPNTDTQYF,TGCAGTACAATCCGACAGCCGAACACAGATACGCAGTATTTT
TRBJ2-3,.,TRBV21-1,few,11,CASRNLDTQYF,TGTGCCAGCAGAAATCTCGATACGCAGTATTTT
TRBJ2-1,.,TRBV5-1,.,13,CASSLASPNEQFF,TGCGCCAGCAGCTTGGCTTCACCCAATGAGCAGTTCTTC
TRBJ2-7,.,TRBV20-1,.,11,CSATGYYEQYF,TGCAGCGCTACAGGGTACTACGAGCAGTACTTC
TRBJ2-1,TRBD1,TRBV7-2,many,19,CASSLGPPGQGASYNEQFF,TGTGCCAGCAGCTTAGGGCCCCCGGGACAGGGGGCCTCCTACAATGAGCAGTTCTTC
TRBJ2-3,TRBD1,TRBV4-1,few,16,CASSLEGRQGVDTQYF,TGCGCCAGCAGCCTCGAAGGACGACAGGGGGTAGATACGCAGTATTTT
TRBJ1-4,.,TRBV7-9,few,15,CASSLVGDLNGKLFF,TGTGCCAGCAGCTTAGTTGGTGATTTAAATGGAAAACTGTTTTTT
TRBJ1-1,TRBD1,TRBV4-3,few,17,CASSQGQGSWVNTEAFF,TGCGCCAGCAGCCAAGGACAGGGTAGTTGGGTGAACACTGAAGCTTTCTTT
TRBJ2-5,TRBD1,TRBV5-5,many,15,CASSFYGTGGETQYF,TGTGCCAGCAGCTTTTATGGGACAGGGGGAGAGACCCAGTACTTC
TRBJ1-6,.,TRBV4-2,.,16,CASSQGGGRVDSPLHF,TGTGCCAGCAGCCAAGGTGGAGGGAGGGTAGATTCACCCCTCCACTTT
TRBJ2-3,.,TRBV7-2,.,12,CASSSPGNTQYF,TGTGCCAGCAGCTCCCCGGGAAATACGCAGTATTTT
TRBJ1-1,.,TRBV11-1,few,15,CASSSYGGSNTEAFF,TGTGCCAGCAGCTCTTATGGAGGGAGCAACACTGAAGCTTTCTTT
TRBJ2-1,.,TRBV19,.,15,CASSSMGLARNEQFF,TGTGCCAGTAGTTCCATGGGCCTAGCCCGCAATGAGCAGTTCTTC
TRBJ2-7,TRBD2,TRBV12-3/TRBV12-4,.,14,CASRPSGSPYEQYF,TGTGCCAGCAGGCCTAGCGGGTCCCCCTACGAGCAGTACTTC
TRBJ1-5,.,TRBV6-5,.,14,CASSYRAGGQPQHF,TGTGCCAGCAGTTACAGGGCAGGCGGTCAGCCCCAGCATTTT
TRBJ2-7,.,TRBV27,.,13,CASSLKRGAALWF,TGTGCCAGCAGTTTAAAACGGGGGGCGGCTCTTTGGTTC
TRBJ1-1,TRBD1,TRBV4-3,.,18,CASSQAWTGLSMNTEAFF,TGCGCCAGCAGCCAAGCGTGGACAGGGCTCTCCATGAACACTGAAGCTTTCTTT
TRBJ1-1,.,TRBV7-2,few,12,CASSLRVTEDFF,TGTGCCAGCAGCTTGAGGGTCACTGAAGATTTCTTT
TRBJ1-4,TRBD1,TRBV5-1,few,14,CASRQTGRSEKLFF,TGCGCCAGCAGACAGACAGGGCGAAGTGAAAAACTGTTTTTT
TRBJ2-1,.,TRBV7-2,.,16,CASSLEASVRCNEQFF,TGTGCCAGCAGCTTAGAGGCTAGCGTTCGATGCAATGAGCAGTTCTTC
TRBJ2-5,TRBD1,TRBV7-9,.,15,CASSPRTGGLQTQYF,TGTGCCAGCAGCCCCCGGACAGGGGGGTTACAGACCCAGTACTTC
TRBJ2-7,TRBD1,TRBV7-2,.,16,CASSPRGQSSSYEQYF,TGTGCCAGCAGCCCACGGGGACAGTCAAGCTCCTACGAGCAGTACTTC
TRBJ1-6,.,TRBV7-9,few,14,CASSLQQGDFPLHF,TGTGCCAGCAGCTTACAACAGGGCGACTTTCCCCTCCACTTT
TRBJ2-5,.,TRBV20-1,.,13,CSARGQDQETQYF,TGCAGTGCTAGAGGACAGGACCAAGAGACCCAGTACTTC
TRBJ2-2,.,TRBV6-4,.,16,CASSARFPSNTGELFF,TGTGCCAGCAGTGCGCGGTTTCCTTCGAACACCGGGGAGCTGTTTTTT
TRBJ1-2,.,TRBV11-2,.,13,CASSQQVGYGYTF,TGTGCCAGCAGCCAACAGGTTGGCTATGGCTACACCTTC
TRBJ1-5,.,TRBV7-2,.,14,CASSLVPNGRPQHF,TGTGCCAGCAGCTTAGTCCCTAACGGACGGCCCCAGCATTTT
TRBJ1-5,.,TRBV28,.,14,CASEISSYNQPQHF,TGTGCCAGCGAGATTAGCAGCTACAATCAGCCCCAGCATTTT
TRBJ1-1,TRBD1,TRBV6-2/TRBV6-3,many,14,CASRNRGGSTEAFF,TGTGCCAGCCGCAACAGGGGAGGGAGCACTGAAGCTTTCTTT
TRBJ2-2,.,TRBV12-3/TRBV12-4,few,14,CASRIGVNPGELFF,TGTGCCAGCAGGATAGGGGTAAACCCCGGGGAGCTGTTTTTT
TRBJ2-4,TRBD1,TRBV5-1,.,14,CASSSPGQVHIQYF,TGCGCCAGCAGCTCCCCTGGACAGGTCCACATTCAGTACTTC
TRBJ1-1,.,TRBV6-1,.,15,CASSRTPGGGTEAFF,TGTGCCAGCAGTAGGACCCCAGGTGGGGGAACTGAAGCTTTCTTT
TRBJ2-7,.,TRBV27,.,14,CASSYGGLSYEQYF,TGTGCCAGCAGTTATGGGGGTTTATCCTACGAGCAGTACTTC
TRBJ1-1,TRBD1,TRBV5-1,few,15,CASSNRDRGMFEAFF,TGCGCCAGCAGCAACCGGGACAGGGGGATGTTTGAAGCTTTCTTT
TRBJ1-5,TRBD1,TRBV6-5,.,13,CASSNRGNQPQHF,TGTGCCAGCAGTAACAGGGGTAATCAGCCCCAGCATTTT
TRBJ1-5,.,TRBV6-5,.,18,CALGQVRSWGNSNQPQHF,TGTGCCTTAGGTCAGGTCCGGTCTTGGGGCAATAGCAATCAGCCCCAGCATTTT
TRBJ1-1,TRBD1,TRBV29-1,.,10,CSVRQGVAFF,TGCAGCGTGAGACAGGGGGTGGCTTTCTTT
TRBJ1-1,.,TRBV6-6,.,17,CASSYSSSSDMNTEAFF,TGTGCCAGCAGTTACTCGAGCTCCTCTGATATGAACACTGAAGCTTTCTTT
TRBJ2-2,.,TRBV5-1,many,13,CASSFGHPGELFF,TGCGCCAGCAGCTTCGGACACCCCGGGGAGCTGTTTTTT
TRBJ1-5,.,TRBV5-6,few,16,CASSLWMGNSNQPQHF,TGTGCCAGCAGCTTGTGGATGGGAAATAGCAATCAGCCCCAGCATTTT
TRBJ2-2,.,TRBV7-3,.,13,CASSLTRSGELFF,TGTGCCAGCAGCCTCACACGATCCGGGGAGCTGTTTTTT